These 11 T cell receptor beta chains came from one sample sequenced in a study of T cells in Graves' hyperthyroidism and ophthalmopathy. Using RNA transcripts as the source, TCR beta CDR3 regions were amplified. HTBI primers were the set used in a first-round RT-PCR of the TCR CDR3. TCRdb recomputed calls from the multiplex PCR reads with MiXCR, one row per CDR3 protein. The repertoire includes some 500,000 distinct CDR3 sequences, approximately 15% of them detected once, and about a sixth sits in the top ten. Material for sequencing was blood. These receptors came from a woman between 18 and 29 years old with Graves' hyperthyroidism.

This clonotype was found many times. This rearrangement joins TRBV3-1 to TRBJ1-4; unclear D gene. CDR1 is LGHDT and CDR2 is YNNKEL in the germline V gene (reference sequence). The CDR3 totals 15 residues. The germline V and J ends were trimmed by 0 bases and 8 bases, with 13 bases remaining between them. The CDR3 loop reads CASSQDKTGREKLFF. The CDR3, as DNA: TGTGCCAGCAGCCAAGATAAAACGGGCCGCGAAAAACTGTTTTTT.

Ten or more counts support this clonotype. This chain links TRBV7-8 with TRBJ2-3; 8 positions agree with TRBD2. The CDR3 has 19 amino acids. The junction had 17 bases not matched to a gene; V was cut back by 5 bases and J by 1 base. Germline CDR1 reads SGHVS; CDR2 reads FQNEAQ. CDR3 nucleotide sequence: TGTGCCAGCAGCACCTTCAATCCAGAGAAAGCGGGAGGCACAGATACGCAGTATTTT. Its protein is CASSTFNPEKAGGTDTQYF.

V gene TRBV4-1 combines with J gene TRBJ2-1; 11 nucleotides align to TRBD2. The CDR3 spans 17 residues. V shed 0 bases and J 5 bases; nucleotides not matched to a gene: 6. Germline loops: CDR1 MGHRA, CDR2 YSYEKL. CDR3 in DNA: TGCGCCAGCAGCCAAGAAATGGGTAGCGGGAGGGACAATGAGCAGTTCTTC. Its protein product is CASSQEMGSGRDNEQFF.

This clonotype was recorded many times. The chain employs TRBV9 and TRBJ1-5, with D uncertain. The germline gives CDR1 SGDLS, CDR2 YYNGEE. The ends were cut back, 5 bases at V and 0 bases at J, with 12 bases in the middle. CDR3 length equals 15 residues. The CDR3 here is CASSATPYSNQPQHF. CDR3 nucleotide sequence: TGTGCCAGCAGTGCGACACCATATAGCAATCAGCCCCAGCATTTT.

Many counts were recorded for this clonotype. V is TRBV29-1 and J is TRBJ1-1, with a tentative D call TRBD1 (6 bases). Deletions cut 4 bases from V and 3 bases from J, with 18 bases between. Germline lookup yields CDR1 SQVTM and CDR2 ANQGSEA. The CDR3 runs 15 residues. The CDR3 sequence: CSVVNSPRGDTEAFF. CDR3 in DNA: TGCAGCGTTGTTAACAGCCCGAGGGGGGACACTGAAGCTTTCTTT.

This clonotype was recorded at least ten times. This rearrangement joins TRBV19 to TRBJ1-5; D gene ambiguous. The CDR3 covers 12 residues. The germline V gene has CDR1 LNHDA and CDR2 SQIVND (reference sequence). V was pared by 4 bases and J by 3 bases, with 4 bases between. CDR3 DNA: TGTGCCAGTAGTAACTCCAATCAGCCCCAGCATTTT. Translated, it gives CASSNSNQPQHF.

In this sample, this clonotype turned up many times. This chain joins TRBV12-3 or TRBV12-4 and TRBJ2-7; 8 nucleotides match TRBD1. Trimming took 6 bases from V and 11 from J; bases not matched to a gene: 9. The CDR3 consists of 12 residues. As DNA, the CDR3 is TGTGCCAGCAGCCTCGGACAGGGCCAGAAGTACTTC. Amino acids: CASSLGQGQKYF.

The chain carries TRBV10-2 and TRBJ2-7; D is unresolved. CDR1 is WSHSY and CDR2 is SAAADI in the germline V gene. CDR3 length: 13 residues. The V end lost 2 bases, the J end lost 0 bases, and 5 bases lay between the germline ends. This chain's CDR3 is CASSEDFSYEQYF. The CDR3 nucleotides read TGCGCCAGCAGTGAGGACTTCTCCTACGAGCAGTACTTC.

This clonotype has just a few counts. The V call is TRBV19, the J call TRBJ1-2; D may be TRBD1 (5 bases). CDR3 size: 15 residues. The V end was cut by 7 bases, the J end by 4 bases, with 19 bases between. Germline CDR1 and CDR2: LNHDA and SQIVND (reference sequence). The CDR3 nucleotides are TGTGCCAGTAACGATCGGGGGGGAGCTAGCTATGGCTACACCTTC. Protein: CASNDRGGASYGYTF.

The V and J genes are TRBV13 and TRBJ2-6; D gene ambiguous. Trimming removed 2 bases at V and 0 bases at J, with 8 bases between. The CDR3 totals 16 residues. CDR1 PRHDT and CDR2 FYEKMQ come from the germline V gene (reference sequence). The DNA of the CDR3 is TGTGCCAGCAGCTTACTAGTCCGCTCTGGGGCCAACGTCCTGACTTTC. As protein: CASSLLVRSGANVLTF.

This clonotype was picked up many times. V gene TRBV20-1 combines with J gene TRBJ2-7; no definite D call. This CDR3 contains 15 residues. The ends were cut back, 0 bases at V and 3 bases at J, with 15 bases in the middle. Looked up from germline, CDR1 is DFQATT and CDR2 is SNEGSKA (reference sequence). This CDR3 reads CSARDLQEKSYEQYF. CDR3 DNA sequence: TGCAGTGCTAGAGATCTTCAGGAGAAAAGCTACGAGCAGTACTTC.